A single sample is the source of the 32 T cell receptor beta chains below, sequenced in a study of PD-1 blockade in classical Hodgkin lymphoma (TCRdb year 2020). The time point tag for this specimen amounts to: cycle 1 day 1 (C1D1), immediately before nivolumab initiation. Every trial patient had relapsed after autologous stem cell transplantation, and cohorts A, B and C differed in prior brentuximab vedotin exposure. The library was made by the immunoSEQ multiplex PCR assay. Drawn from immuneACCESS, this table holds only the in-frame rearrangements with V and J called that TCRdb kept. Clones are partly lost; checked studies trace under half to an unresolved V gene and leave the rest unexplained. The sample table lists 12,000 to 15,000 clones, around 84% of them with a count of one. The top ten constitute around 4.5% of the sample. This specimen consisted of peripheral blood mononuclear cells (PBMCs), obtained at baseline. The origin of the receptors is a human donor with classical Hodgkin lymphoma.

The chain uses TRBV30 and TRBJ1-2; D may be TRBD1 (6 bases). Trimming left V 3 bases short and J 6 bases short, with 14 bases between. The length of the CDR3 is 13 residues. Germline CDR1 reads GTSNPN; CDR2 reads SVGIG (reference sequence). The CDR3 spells CAWRERGFNGYTF. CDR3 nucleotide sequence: TGTGCCTGGAGGGAAAGGGGGTTTAATGGCTACACCTTC.

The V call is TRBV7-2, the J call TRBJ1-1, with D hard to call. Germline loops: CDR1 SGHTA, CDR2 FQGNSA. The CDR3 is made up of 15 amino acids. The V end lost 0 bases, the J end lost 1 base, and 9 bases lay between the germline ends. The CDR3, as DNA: TGTGCCAGCAGCTTAGCCGGCAGACAGAACACTGAAGCTTTCTTT. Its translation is CASSLAGRQNTEAFF. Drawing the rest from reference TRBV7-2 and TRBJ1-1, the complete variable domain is GAGVSQSPSNKVTEKGKDVELRCDPISGHTALYWYRQSLGQGLEFLIYFQGNSAPDKSGLPSDRFSAERTGGSVSTLTIQRTQQEDSAVYLCASSLAGRQNTEAFFGQGTRLTVV.

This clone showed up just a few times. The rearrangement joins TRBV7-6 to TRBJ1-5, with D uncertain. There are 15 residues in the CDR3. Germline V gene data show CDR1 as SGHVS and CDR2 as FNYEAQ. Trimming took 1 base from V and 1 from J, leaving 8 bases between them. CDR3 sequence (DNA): TGTGCCAGCAGCTTAGGGGTTGGCAGCAATCAGCCCCAGCATTTT. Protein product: CASSLGVGSNQPQHF.

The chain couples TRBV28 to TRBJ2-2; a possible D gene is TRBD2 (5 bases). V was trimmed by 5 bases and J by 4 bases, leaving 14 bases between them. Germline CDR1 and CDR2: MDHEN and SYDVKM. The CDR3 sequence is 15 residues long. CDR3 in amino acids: CASSPSRVGTGELFF. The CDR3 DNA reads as TGTGCCAGCAGTCCCTCGAGGGTGGGCACCGGGGAGCTGTTTTTT. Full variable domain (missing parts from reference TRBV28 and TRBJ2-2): DVKVTQSSRYLVKRTGEKVFLECVQDMDHENMFWYRQDPGLGLRLIYFSYDVKMKEKGDIPEGYSVSREKKERFSLILESASTNQTSMYLCASSPSRVGTGELFFGEGSRLTVL.

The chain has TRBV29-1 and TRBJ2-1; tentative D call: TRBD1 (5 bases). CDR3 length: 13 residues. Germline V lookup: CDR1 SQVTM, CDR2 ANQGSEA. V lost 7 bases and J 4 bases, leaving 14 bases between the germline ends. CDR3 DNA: TGCAGCGACCTGGGGCGGTCTTACAATGAGCAGTTCTTC. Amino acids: CSDLGRSYNEQFF.

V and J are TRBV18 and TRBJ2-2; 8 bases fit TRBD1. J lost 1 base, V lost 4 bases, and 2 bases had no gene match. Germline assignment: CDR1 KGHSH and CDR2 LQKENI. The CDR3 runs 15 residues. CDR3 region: CASSLGQGNTGELFF. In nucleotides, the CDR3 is TGTGCCAGCTCACTTGGACAGGGGAACACCGGGGAGCTGTTTTTT.

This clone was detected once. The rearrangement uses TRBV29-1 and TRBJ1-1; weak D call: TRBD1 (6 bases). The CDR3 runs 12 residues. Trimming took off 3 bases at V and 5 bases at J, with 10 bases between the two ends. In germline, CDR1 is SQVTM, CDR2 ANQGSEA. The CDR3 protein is CSVDQTGTEAFF. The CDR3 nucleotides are TGCAGCGTTGATCAAACAGGGACTGAAGCTTTCTTT.

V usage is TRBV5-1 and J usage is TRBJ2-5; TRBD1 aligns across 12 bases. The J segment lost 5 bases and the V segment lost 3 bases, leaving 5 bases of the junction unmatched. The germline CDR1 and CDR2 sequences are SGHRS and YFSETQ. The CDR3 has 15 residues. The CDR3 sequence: CASSSGTGGWETQYF. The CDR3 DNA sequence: TGCGCCAGCAGCTCCGGGACAGGGGGCTGGGAGACCCAGTACTTC.

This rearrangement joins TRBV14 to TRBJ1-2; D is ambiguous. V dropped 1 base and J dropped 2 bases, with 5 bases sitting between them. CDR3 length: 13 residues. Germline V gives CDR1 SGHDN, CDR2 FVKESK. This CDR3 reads CASSQVSNYGYTF. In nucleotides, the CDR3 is TGTGCCAGCAGCCAAGTTTCCAACTATGGCTACACCTTC.

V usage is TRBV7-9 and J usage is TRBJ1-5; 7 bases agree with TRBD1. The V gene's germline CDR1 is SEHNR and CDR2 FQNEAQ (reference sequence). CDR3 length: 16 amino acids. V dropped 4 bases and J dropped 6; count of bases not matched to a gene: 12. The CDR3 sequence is CASSSGTQGTGQPQHF. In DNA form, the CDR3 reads TGTGCCAGCAGCTCCGGGACACAGGGGACGGGTCAGCCCCAGCATTTT. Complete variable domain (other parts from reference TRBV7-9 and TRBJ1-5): DTGVSQNPRHKITKRGQNVTFRCDPISEHNRLYWYRQTLGQGPEFLTYFQNEAQLEKSRLLSDRFSAERPKGSFSTLEIQRTEQGDSAMYLCASSSGTQGTGQPQHFGDGTRLSIL.

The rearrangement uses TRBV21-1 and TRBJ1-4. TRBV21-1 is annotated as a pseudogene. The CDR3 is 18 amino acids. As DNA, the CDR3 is TGTGCCAGCAGCAAAGAAGGCGTGGGAGGGCGCCGGGAGGAAAAACTGTTTTTT. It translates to CASSKEGVGGRREEKLFF.

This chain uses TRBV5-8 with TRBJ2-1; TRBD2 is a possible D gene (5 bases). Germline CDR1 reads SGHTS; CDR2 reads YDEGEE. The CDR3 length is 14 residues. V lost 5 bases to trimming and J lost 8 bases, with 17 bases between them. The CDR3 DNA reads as TGTGCCAGCAGTCTCAGCGGCCGCGGAGATGAGCAGTTCTTC. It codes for CASSLSGRGDEQFF.

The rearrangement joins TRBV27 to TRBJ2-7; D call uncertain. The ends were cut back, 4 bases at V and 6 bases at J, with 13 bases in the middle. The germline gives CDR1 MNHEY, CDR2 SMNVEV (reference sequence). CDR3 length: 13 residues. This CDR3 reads CASSYRATTEQYF. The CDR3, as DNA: TGTGCCAGCAGTTACCGGGCTACTACCGAGCAGTACTTC.

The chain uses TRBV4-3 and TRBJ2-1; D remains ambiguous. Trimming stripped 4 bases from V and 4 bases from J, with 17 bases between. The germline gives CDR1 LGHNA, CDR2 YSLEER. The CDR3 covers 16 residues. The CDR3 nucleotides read TGCGCCAGCAGCCCCCTTGGGCTAGTGCTTTACAATGAGCAGTTCTTC. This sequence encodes CASSPLGLVLYNEQFF.

As DNA, the CDR3 is TGTGCCAGCAGCCCCCTCCGGGACAGGGGGCCTCAGCAGTACTTC. Translated: CASSPLRDRGPQQYF. The chain links TRBV5-6 to TRBJ2-7; 12 bases align to TRBD1. In germline, CDR1 is SGHDT, CDR2 YYEEEE. Trimming took 4 bases from V and 8 from J; bases not matched to a gene: 10. This CDR3 spans 15 amino acids.

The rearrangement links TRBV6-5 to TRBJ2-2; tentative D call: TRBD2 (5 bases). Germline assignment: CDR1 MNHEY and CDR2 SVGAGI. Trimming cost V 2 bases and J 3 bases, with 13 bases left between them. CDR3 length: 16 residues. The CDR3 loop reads CASSYTRVRDTGELFF. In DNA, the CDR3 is TGTGCCAGCAGTTACACTAGGGTTAGGGACACCGGGGAGCTGTTTTTT.

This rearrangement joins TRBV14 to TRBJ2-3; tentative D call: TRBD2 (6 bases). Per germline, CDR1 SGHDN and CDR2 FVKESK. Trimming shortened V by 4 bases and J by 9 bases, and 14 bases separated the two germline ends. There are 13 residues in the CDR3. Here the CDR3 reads CASSPLGGETQYF. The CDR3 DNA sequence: TGTGCCAGCAGCCCCCTGGGGGGAGAAACGCAGTATTTT.

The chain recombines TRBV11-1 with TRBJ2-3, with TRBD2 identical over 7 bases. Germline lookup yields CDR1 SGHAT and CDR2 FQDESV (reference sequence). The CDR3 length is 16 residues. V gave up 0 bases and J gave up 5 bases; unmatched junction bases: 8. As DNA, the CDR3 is TGTGCCAGCAGCTTAGCGATGGGAGGGCCTAAAGATACGCAGTATTTT. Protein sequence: CASSLAMGGPKDTQYF.

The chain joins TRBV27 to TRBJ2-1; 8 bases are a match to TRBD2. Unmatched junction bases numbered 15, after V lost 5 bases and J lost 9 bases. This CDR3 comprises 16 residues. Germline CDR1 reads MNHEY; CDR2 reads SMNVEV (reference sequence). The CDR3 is CASSGVGSGSNGEQFF. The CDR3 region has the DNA TGTGCCAGCAGTGGGGTGGGGAGCGGGAGTAATGGTGAGCAGTTCTTC.

The CDR3 bases are TGTGCCAGCAGCCAAATACGGCAGAACACTGAAGCTTTCTTT. The encoded protein is CASSQIRQNTEAFF. V and J are TRBV16 and TRBJ1-1; D unresolved. The CDR3 sequence is 14 residues long. Germline CDR1 and CDR2: KGHSY and FQNENV. V was pared by 2 bases and J by 1 base, with 8 bases between.

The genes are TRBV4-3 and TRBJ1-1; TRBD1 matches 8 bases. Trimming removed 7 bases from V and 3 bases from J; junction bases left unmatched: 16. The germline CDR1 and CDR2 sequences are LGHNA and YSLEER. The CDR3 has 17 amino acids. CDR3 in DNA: TGCGCCAGCACTCAGGGGGCCGATTACAGGAGGGACACTGAAGCTTTCTTT. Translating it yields CASTQGADYRRDTEAFF.

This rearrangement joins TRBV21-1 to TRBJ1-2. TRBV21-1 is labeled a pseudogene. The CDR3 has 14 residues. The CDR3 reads CASSKGPGLYGYTF. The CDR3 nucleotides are TGTGCCAGCAGCAAAGGGCCGGGCCTCTATGGCTACACCTTC.

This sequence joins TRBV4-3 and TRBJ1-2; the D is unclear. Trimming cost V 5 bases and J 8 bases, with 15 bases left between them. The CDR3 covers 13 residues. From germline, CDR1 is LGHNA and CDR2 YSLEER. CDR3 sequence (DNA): TGCGCCAGCAGCTCCCGACACGCGAGGGGCTACACCTTC. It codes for CASSSRHARGYTF.

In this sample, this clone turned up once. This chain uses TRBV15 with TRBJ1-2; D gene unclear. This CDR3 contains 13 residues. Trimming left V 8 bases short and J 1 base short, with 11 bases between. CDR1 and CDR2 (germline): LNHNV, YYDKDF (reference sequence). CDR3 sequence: CATRTTFNYGYTF. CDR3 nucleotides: TGTGCCACCCGGACCACCTTTAACTATGGCTACACCTTC.

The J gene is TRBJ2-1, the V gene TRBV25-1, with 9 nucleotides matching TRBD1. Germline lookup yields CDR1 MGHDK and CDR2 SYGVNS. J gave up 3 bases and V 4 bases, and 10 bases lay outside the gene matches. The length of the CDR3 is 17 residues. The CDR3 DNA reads TGTGCCAGCAGTGGAAATCCGGGACAGGGCATCTACAATGAGCAGTTCTTC. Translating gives CASSGNPGQGIYNEQFF.

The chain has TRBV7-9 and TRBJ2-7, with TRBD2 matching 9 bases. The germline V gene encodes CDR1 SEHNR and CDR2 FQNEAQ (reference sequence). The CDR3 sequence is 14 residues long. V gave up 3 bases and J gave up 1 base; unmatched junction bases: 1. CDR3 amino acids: CASSFTSGSYEQYF. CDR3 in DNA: TGTGCCAGCAGCTTCACTAGCGGGTCCTACGAGCAGTACTTC.

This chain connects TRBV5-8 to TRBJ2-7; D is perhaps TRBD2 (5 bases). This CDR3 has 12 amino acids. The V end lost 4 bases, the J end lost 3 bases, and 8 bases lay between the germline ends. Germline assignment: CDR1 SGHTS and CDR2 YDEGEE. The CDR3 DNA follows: TGTGCCAGCAGCCTCGGGGTCTACGAGCAGTACTTC. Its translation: CASSLGVYEQYF.

The chain's CDR3 is CASSLAGLIVGRWYEQYF. For the CDR3, the DNA is TGTGCCAGCAGCTTAGCGGGCCTAATAGTGGGCCGCTGGTACGAGCAGTACTTC. The rearrangement links TRBV7-2 to TRBJ2-7; D not resolved. Germline assignment: CDR1 SGHTA and CDR2 FQGNSA. Trimming removed 0 bases from V and 4 bases from J, with 22 bases in between. The CDR3 is made up of 18 amino acids.

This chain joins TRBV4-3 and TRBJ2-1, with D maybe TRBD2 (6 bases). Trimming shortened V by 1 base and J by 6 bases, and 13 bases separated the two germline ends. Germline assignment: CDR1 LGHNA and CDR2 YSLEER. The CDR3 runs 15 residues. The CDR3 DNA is TGCGCCAGCAGCCAAGGGGCGGGACCAGGCAATGAGCAGTTCTTC. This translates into CASSQGAGPGNEQFF.

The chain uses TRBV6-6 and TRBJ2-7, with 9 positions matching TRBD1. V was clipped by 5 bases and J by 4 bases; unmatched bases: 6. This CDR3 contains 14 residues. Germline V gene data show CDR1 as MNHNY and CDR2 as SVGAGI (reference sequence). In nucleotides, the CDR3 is TGTGCCAGCAGTCCCGGGACAGGGAGGTACGAGCAGTACTTC. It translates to CASSPGTGRYEQYF.

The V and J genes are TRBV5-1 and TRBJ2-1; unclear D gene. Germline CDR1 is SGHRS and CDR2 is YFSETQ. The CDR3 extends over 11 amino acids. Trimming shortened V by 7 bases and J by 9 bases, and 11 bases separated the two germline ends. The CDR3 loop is CASGEYPEQFF. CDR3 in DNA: TGCGCCAGCGGAGAATACCCTGAGCAGTTCTTC.

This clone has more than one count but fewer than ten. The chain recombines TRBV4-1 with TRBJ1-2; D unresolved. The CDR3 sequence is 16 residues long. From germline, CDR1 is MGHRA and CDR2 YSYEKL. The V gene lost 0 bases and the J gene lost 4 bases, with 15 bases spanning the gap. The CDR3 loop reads CASSQEAEPAGYGYTF. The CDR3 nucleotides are TGCGCCAGCAGCCAAGAGGCGGAGCCGGCAGGCTATGGCTACACCTTC.